The 22 T cell receptor beta chains in this list originate from one sample, sequenced in a study of T-cell reconstitution after alpha-beta-depleted transplantation in children. Unique molecular identifiers tagged the TCRbeta library. Using its own MiXCR run on the PCR reads, TCRdb lists one record per CDR3 protein. Of around 440,000 distinct CDR3 sequences in the sample, roughly a tenth were seen once. The sample here was PBMCs, taken before TCRalphabeta/CD19-depleted stem cell transplant. These receptors originate from a child younger than 10 with inherited bone marrow failure, due to receive a stem cell transplant.

In this sample, this clonotype turned up a few times. This chain uses TRBV7-2 with TRBJ2-4, with 8 positions matching TRBD1. This CDR3 has 19 amino acids. V lost 2 bases and J lost 0; bases outside the gene matches: 12. Germline CDR1 and CDR2: SGHTA and FQGNSA. DNA of the CDR3: TGTGCCAGCAGCTTATTCTCGGACAGGGCTATACTAGCCAAAAACATTCAGTACTTC. This sequence encodes CASSLFSDRAILAKNIQYF.

The chain is built from TRBV7-9 and TRBJ2-1; D might be TRBD2 (5 bases). The CDR3 length is 14 residues. Germline V CDR1 and CDR2: SEHNR, FQNEAQ (reference sequence). Trimming shortened V by 3 bases and J by 10 bases, and 16 bases separated the two germline ends. CDR3 sequence: CASSLLGGGGEQFF. The CDR3 DNA reads as TGTGCCAGCAGCTTGCTCGGAGGAGGTGGGGAGCAGTTCTTC.

The chain joins TRBV20-1 to TRBJ2-7; tentatively, D is TRBD1 (5 bases). There are 15 residues in the CDR3. V was clipped by 1 base and J by 5 bases, with 18 bases between them. CDR1 is DFQATT and CDR2 is SNEGSKA in the germline V gene (reference sequence). CDR3 sequence: CSARARASPWDEQYF. CDR3 coding DNA: TGCAGTGCTAGAGCCAGGGCGTCCCCGTGGGACGAGCAGTACTTC.

This clonotype was recorded at least ten times. The CDR3 reads CASSLSRRRQETQYF. The CDR3 nucleotides read TGTGCCAGCAGTTTATCCAGACGCCGCCAAGAGACCCAGTACTTC. V gene TRBV27 combines with J gene TRBJ2-5; no clear D. Trimming took off 0 bases at V and 1 base at J, with 9 bases between the two ends. The germline V gene has CDR1 MNHEY and CDR2 SMNVEV (reference sequence). The CDR3 consists of 15 residues.

This clonotype has a count of ten or more. The J gene is TRBJ2-7, the V gene TRBV28; D gene unclear. Germline CDR1 reads MDHEN; CDR2 reads SYDVKM. CDR3 length: 11 residues. Trimming took 7 bases from V and 0 from J, leaving 4 bases between them. CDR3 DNA sequence: TGTGCCAGCACGGGCTCCTACGAGCAGTACTTC. Translating gives CASTGSYEQYF.

The V call is TRBV3-1, the J call TRBJ2-3; D is ambiguous. The ends were cut back, 2 bases at V and 2 bases at J, with 8 bases in the middle. The CDR3 loop spans 14 amino acids. The germline gives CDR1 LGHDT, CDR2 YNNKEL (reference sequence). CDR3 amino acids: CASSQNGNTDTQYF. Written as DNA, the CDR3 is TGTGCCAGCAGCCAAAATGGTAACACAGATACGCAGTATTTT.

This clonotype was detected many times. The chain recombines TRBV27 with TRBJ2-7; no reliable D call. V lost 2 bases and J lost 5, with 13 bases in between. Germline V lookup: CDR1 MNHEY, CDR2 SMNVEV (reference sequence). The CDR3 is made up of 14 amino acids. CDR3 in amino acids: CASSLDPYRDEQYF. For the CDR3, the DNA is TGTGCCAGCAGTTTAGACCCCTATAGGGACGAGCAGTACTTC.

This clonotype was found many times. The genes are TRBV29-1 and TRBJ1-4, with D uncertain. The germline gives CDR1 SQVTM, CDR2 ANQGSEA. Between the trimmed V and J ends, which lost 4 bases and 7 bases, there was a span of 10 bases. This CDR3 contains 12 residues. The CDR3 DNA sequence: TGCAGCGTTGTTGGGCGCGGTGAAAAACTGTTTTTT. Translated, it gives CSVVGRGEKLFF.

This clonotype has at least ten counts. This chain links TRBV20-1 with TRBJ1-3; 7 positions match TRBD1. The germline gives CDR1 DFQATT, CDR2 SNEGSKA (reference sequence). V lost 6 bases, J lost 0 bases, and 11 bases stayed unmatched. The CDR3 is 16 amino acids. The CDR3 here is CSATQSTGSSGNTIYF. The CDR3 DNA reads TGCAGTGCCACCCAATCGACAGGGTCCTCTGGAAACACCATATATTTT.

This clonotype was detected many times. V is TRBV4-3 and J is TRBJ2-7; D possibly corresponds to TRBD2 (6 bases). The V end lost 4 bases, the J end lost 0 bases, and 10 bases lay between the germline ends. This CDR3 is 14 amino acids long. Germline V gene lookup returns CDR1 LGHNA and CDR2 YSLEER. The CDR3 nucleotides read TGCGCCAGCAGCCCGGGACTCCGCTCCTACGAGCAGTACTTC. As protein: CASSPGLRSYEQYF.

This clonotype was seen at least ten times. The chain recombines TRBV20-1 with TRBJ2-7; 9 bases are shared with TRBD2. J was trimmed by 5 bases and V by 8 bases; bases with no gene match: 13. The germline V gene encodes CDR1 DFQATT and CDR2 SNEGSKA (reference sequence). The CDR3 is 14 amino acids. The CDR3 loop is CSSWSLAGEDEQYF. CDR3 in DNA: TGCAGTTCGTGGTCTTTAGCGGGAGAGGACGAGCAGTACTTC.

This clonotype has just a few counts. The genes are TRBV7-2 and TRBJ2-7; TRBD2 agrees at 7 bases. In germline, CDR1 is SGHTA, CDR2 FQGNSA. This CDR3 region has 14 residues. V lost 6 bases and J lost 1; bases outside the gene matches: 6. CDR3 sequence: CASRTGTKSYEQYF. The CDR3 coding sequence is TGTGCCAGCAGGACCGGGACTAAGTCCTACGAGCAGTACTTC.

This clonotype was counted many times. J is TRBJ2-7 and V is TRBV5-1, with TRBD1 identical over 9 bases. From germline, CDR1 is SGHRS and CDR2 YFSETQ. The CDR3 runs to 15 residues. J was trimmed by 5 bases and V by 1 base; bases with no gene match: 7. CDR3 nucleotides: TGCGCCAGCAGCTTGTTGCCGGGACAGGGCGACGAGCAGTACTTC. This codes for CASSLLPGQGDEQYF.

This clonotype was seen only a few times. The chain couples TRBV20-1 to TRBJ1-6; no clear D gene. The CDR3 covers 16 residues. In germline, CDR1 is DFQATT, CDR2 SNEGSKA (reference sequence). The V end lost 2 bases, the J end lost 0 bases, and 11 bases lay between the germline ends. The DNA for the CDR3 is TGCAGTGCTAGAAAGGGCACGAGCTCCTATAATTCACCCCTCCACTTT. It specifies CSARKGTSSYNSPLHF.

This clonotype was counted many times. The chain has TRBV7-8 and TRBJ2-7, with D perhaps matching TRBD1 or TRBD2 (5 bases each). This CDR3 has 12 residues. V was pared by 10 bases and J by 4 bases, with 14 bases between. Germline V lookup: CDR1 SGHVS, CDR2 FQNEAQ. DNA of the CDR3: TGTGCCACCTCCCGGGACCCGTACGAGCAGTACTTC. Its translation: CATSRDPYEQYF.

This clonotype was seen ten or more times. This sequence joins TRBV20-1 and TRBJ1-1; D gene uncertain. The CDR3 has 13 residues. Germline CDR1 DFQATT, CDR2 SNEGSKA (reference sequence). Written as DNA, the CDR3 is TGCAGCGTCTCTGATTCGGCCGAAACTGAAGCTTTCTTT. It translates to CSVSDSAETEAFF.

This clonotype was seen many times. The rearrangement links TRBV24-1 to TRBJ2-2, with a tentative D call TRBD2 (6 bases). Looked up from germline, CDR1 is KGHDR and CDR2 is SFDVKD. The V and J ends lost 1 base and 6 bases respectively, with 11 bases between them. The CDR3 has 15 amino acids. The CDR3 reads CATSDFASEAGELFF. In DNA form, the CDR3 reads TGTGCCACCAGTGATTTTGCTAGCGAGGCCGGGGAGCTGTTTTTT.

CDR3 loop: CASSFSMMPQHF. DNA of the CDR3: TGTGCCAGTAGTTTTTCCATGATGCCCCAGCATTTT. The J gene is TRBJ1-5, the V gene TRBV19, with D hard to call. With 5 bases removed from V and 9 bases from J, the gap between germline ends came to 11 bases. The length of the CDR3 is 12 residues. Germline-derived CDR1 and CDR2 are LNHDA and SQIVND (reference sequence).

This clonotype was observed at least ten times. The rearrangement links TRBV10-3 to TRBJ2-2; the D is unclear. CDR1 ENHRY and CDR2 SYGVKD come from the germline V gene. V lost 6 bases, J lost 1 base, and 6 bases lay in between. This CDR3 is 13 amino acids long. CDR3 nucleotides: TGTGCCATCAGGGGGATGAACACCGGGGAGCTGTTTTTT. Its protein product is CAIRGMNTGELFF.

For this clonotype: This may be a read error, as it is one base from a much larger clone. The chain employs TRBV27 and TRBJ2-5; D unclear. Germline V CDR1 and CDR2: MNHEY, SMNVEV (reference sequence). This CDR3 comprises 15 residues. V dropped 5 bases and J dropped 0 bases, with 13 bases sitting between them. In nucleotides, the CDR3 is TGTGCCAGCAGTACAACAACCCGTTACCAAGAGACCCAGTACTTC. It yields the protein CASSTTTRYQETQYF.

This clonotype was observed at least ten times. The chain is built from TRBV5-1 and TRBJ2-2; 11 bases align to TRBD2. The V gene end was trimmed by 3 bases and the J gene end by 4 bases; junction bases not matched to a gene: 5. The CDR3 runs 16 residues. Germline-derived CDR1 and CDR2 are SGHRS and YFSETQ. The chain's CDR3 is CASSSGTSGPTGELFF. CDR3 nucleotide sequence: TGCGCCAGCAGCTCCGGGACTAGCGGCCCCACCGGGGAGCTGTTTTTT.

The chain joins TRBV11-2 to TRBJ2-5; possibly TRBD1 for D (5 bases). CDR1 is SGHAT, CDR2 FQNNGV, per germline. The CDR3 length is 12 residues. The V and J ends lost 8 bases and 5 bases respectively, with 12 bases between them. CDR3 residues: CASVQGGETQYF. The CDR3 nucleotides are TGTGCCAGCGTGCAGGGTGGCGAGACCCAGTACTTC.